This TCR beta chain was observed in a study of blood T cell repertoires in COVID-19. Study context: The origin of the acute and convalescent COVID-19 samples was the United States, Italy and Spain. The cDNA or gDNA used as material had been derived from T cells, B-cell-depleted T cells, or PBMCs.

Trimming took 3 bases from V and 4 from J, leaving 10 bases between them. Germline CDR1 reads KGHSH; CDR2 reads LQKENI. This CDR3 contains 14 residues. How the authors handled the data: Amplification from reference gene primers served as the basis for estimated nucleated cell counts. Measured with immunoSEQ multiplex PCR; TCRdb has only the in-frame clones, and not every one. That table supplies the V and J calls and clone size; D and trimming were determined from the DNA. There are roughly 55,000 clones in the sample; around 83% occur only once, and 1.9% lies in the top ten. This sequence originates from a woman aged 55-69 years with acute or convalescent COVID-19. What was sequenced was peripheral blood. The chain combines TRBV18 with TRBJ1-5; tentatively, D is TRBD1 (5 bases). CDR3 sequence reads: CASSPGGDNQPQHF. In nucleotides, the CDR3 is TGTGCCAGCTCACCTGGGGGGGATAATCAGCCCCAGCATTTT.